This TCR beta chain was sequenced in a study of T cell responses to AZD1222 COVID-19 vaccine. Measured with immunoSEQ multiplex PCR; TCRdb has only the in-frame clones, and not every one. Among approximately 73,000 clones, roughly 82% were seen once, and the ten largest hold 2.5% to 3%. The CDR3 is made up of 11 amino acids. Germline lookup yields CDR1 SEHNR and CDR2 FQNEAQ (reference sequence). The sequence derives from an adult in good health. The sequencing here drew on peripheral blood, taken on day 0 of AZD1222 vaccination. This chain links TRBV7-9 with TRBJ2-7, with 7 bases matching TRBD1. This chain's CDR3 is CATGTDDEQYF. Here the CDR3 DNA reads TGTGCGACAGGGACGGACGACGAGCAGTACTTC.